This T cell receptor (beta chain) was sequenced for a study of T cells in Graves' hyperthyroidism and ophthalmopathy. A note on this clonotype: The junction does not match germline at one end; this may be a read error.

It was considered stable Graves' hyperthyroidism when ophthalmopathy did not progress within 18 months. These patients, aged 18 to 65, had recently diagnosed hyperthyroidism lasting under 2 months. Regions amplified from RNA transcripts were the TCR beta CDR3 regions. A set of HTBI primers served as the primers for a first-round RT-PCR of the TCR CDR3. TCRdb reprocessed the multiplex PCR reads via MiXCR and lists one record per CDR3 protein. The sample includes roughly 100,000 distinct CDR3 sequences, approximately 50% of them seen just once. Sample: blood. This TCR came from a man aged 35-49 years with Graves' hyperthyroidism.

CDR3 sequence reads: CGARDLHAREQYF. CDR3 DNA sequence: TGCGGTGCTAGAGATCTCCATGCCAGGGAGCAATACTTC. V gene TRBV20-1 combines with J gene TRBJ2-7; D assignment may be TRBD1 or TRBD2 (5 bases each). The germline gives CDR1 DFQATT, CDR2 SNEGSKA (reference sequence). CDR3 length equals 13 residues.